A selection of T cell receptor beta chains follows, all from one sample in a study of cytomegalovirus exposure and HLA in healthy donors. TCRdb's copy holds only in-frame clones and misses some; the assay was immunoSEQ multiplex PCR. The sample holds about 94,000 clones, roughly four fifths seen once. Sample: PBMCs. The source is a human donor in good health. Both conserved end residues are part of each CDR3. D genes are given only for firm matches. A clone size is listed for some rows: how often the clone was seen (once, few, many), or a class if it is expanded.

clone size: .
V gene: TRBV19
D gene: TRBD1
J gene: TRBJ1-3
CDR3 DNA: TGTGCCAGTAGGGACAGGCACTTCTCTGGAAACACCATATATTTT
CDR3 protein: CASRDRHFSGNTIYF

clone size: .
V gene: TRBV9
D gene: .
J gene: TRBJ2-1
CDR3 DNA: TGTGCCAGCAGACAGGGATCGGATCCTTACAATGAGCAGTTCTTC
CDR3 protein: CASRQGSDPYNEQFF

clone size: .
V gene: TRBV7-8
D gene: TRBD1
J gene: TRBJ2-7
CDR3 DNA: TGTGCCAGCAGCTTATCAGGGGGTCCTTCCTACGAGCAGTACTTC
CDR3 protein: CASSLSGGPSYEQYF

clone size: .
V gene: TRBV19
D gene: .
J gene: TRBJ2-3
CDR3 DNA: TGTGCCAGTAGTACCCGACAGTTTCGCACAGATACGCAGTATTTT
CDR3 protein: CASSTRQFRTDTQYF

clone size: .
V gene: TRBV27
D gene: TRBD1
J gene: TRBJ2-7
CDR3 DNA: TGTGCCAGCAGTCCGTCGGACAGGGCCTCCTACGAGCAGTACTTC
CDR3 protein: CASSPSDRASYEQYF

clone size: once
V gene: TRBV5-4
D gene: TRBD2
J gene: TRBJ2-7
CDR3 DNA: TGTGCCAGCAGCTCTAGCGGGACTTACTACGAGCAGTACTTC
CDR3 protein: CASSSSGTYYEQYF

clone size: .
V gene: TRBV7-2
D gene: TRBD2
J gene: TRBJ2-7
CDR3 DNA: TGTGCCAGCAGCTTAATGTCCAGCGGGGGGGTTACCTCCTACGAGCAGTACTTC
CDR3 protein: CASSLMSSGGVTSYEQYF

clone size: .
V gene: TRBV7-2
D gene: .
J gene: TRBJ1-1
CDR3 DNA: TGTGCCAGCAACAAACAGGGCGGTGAAGCTTTCTTT
CDR3 protein: CASNKQGGEAFF

clone size: .
V gene: TRBV7-2
D gene: .
J gene: TRBJ1-1
CDR3 DNA: TGTGCCAGCAGCTTAAGTGGGCCCATCGCTGAAGCTTTCTTT
CDR3 protein: CASSLSGPIAEAFF

clone size: once
V gene: TRBV19
D gene: TRBD2
J gene: TRBJ2-3
CDR3 DNA: TGTGCCAGTAGTTCGGCGCAGCGGGGGGGACCTCCCACAGATACGCAGTATTTT
CDR3 protein: CASSSAQRGGPPTDTQYF

clone size: .
V gene: TRBV6-5
D gene: TRBD1
J gene: TRBJ2-7
CDR3 DNA: TGTGCCAGCAGTCCACGACAGGGCACCAACGAGCAGTACTTC
CDR3 protein: CASSPRQGTNEQYF

clone size: few
V gene: TRBV5-4
D gene: TRBD2
J gene: TRBJ2-5
CDR3 DNA: TGTGCCAGCAGTCGACTAGCGGGGGGCCTTGGCCAAGAGACCCAGTACTTC
CDR3 protein: CASSRLAGGLGQETQYF

clone size: .
V gene: TRBV18
D gene: .
J gene: TRBJ2-2
CDR3 DNA: TGTGCCAGCTCACCTAGGCAGGGTTCCACCGGGGAGCTGTTTTTT
CDR3 protein: CASSPRQGSTGELFF

clone size: .
V gene: TRBV30
D gene: .
J gene: TRBJ1-4
CDR3 DNA: TGTGCCTGGAGTGGGGCGCGGGTAAACGAAAAACTGTTTTTT
CDR3 protein: CAWSGARVNEKLFF

clone size: .
V gene: TRBV15
D gene: .
J gene: TRBJ1-1
CDR3 DNA: TGTGCCACCAGCAGAGAGGCGAACACTGAAGCTTTCTTT
CDR3 protein: CATSREANTEAFF

clone size: .
V gene: TRBV29-1
D gene: .
J gene: TRBJ1-5
CDR3 DNA: TGCAGCGTTGGGACGGCAGGGAACGGGCAGCCCCAGCATTTT
CDR3 protein: CSVGTAGNGQPQHF

clone size: .
V gene: TRBV2
D gene: .
J gene: TRBJ1-1
CDR3 DNA: TGTGCCAGCAGTACACAGGGAAACACTGAAGCTTTCTTT
CDR3 protein: CASSTQGNTEAFF

clone size: .
V gene: TRBV7-2
D gene: .
J gene: TRBJ1-2
CDR3 DNA: TGTGCCAGCAGCCGCCGGGGTGAGGGAGGCTACACCTTC
CDR3 protein: CASSRRGEGGYTF

clone size: .
V gene: TRBV4-1
D gene: .
J gene: TRBJ2-3
CDR3 DNA: TGCGCCAGCAGCTCCCGTTGGGGGGATAGCACAGATACGCAGTATTTT
CDR3 protein: CASSSRWGDSTDTQYF

clone size: .
V gene: TRBV19
D gene: TRBD2
J gene: TRBJ2-1
CDR3 DNA: TGTGCCAGTAATACTCCTGCGGGAGCCTACAATGAGCAGTTCTTC
CDR3 protein: CASNTPAGAYNEQFF

clone size: .
V gene: TRBV18
D gene: .
J gene: TRBJ1-4
CDR3 DNA: TGTGCCAGCTCCACACTGGCCCCGGGATTTAACGAAAAACTGTTTTTT
CDR3 protein: CASSTLAPGFNEKLFF

clone size: .
V gene: TRBV19
D gene: .
J gene: TRBJ1-1
CDR3 DNA: TGTGCCAGCTTGGGGAGGCAGAACACTGAAGCTTTCTTT
CDR3 protein: CASLGRQNTEAFF

clone size: .
V gene: TRBV6-4
D gene: .
J gene: TRBJ2-5
CDR3 DNA: TGTGCCAGCAGTGACTCTCTCGGTTCAGAGACCCAGTACTTC
CDR3 protein: CASSDSLGSETQYF

clone size: once
V gene: TRBV9
D gene: .
J gene: TRBJ1-2
CDR3 DNA: TGTGCCAGCAGCGTAGGTCGGCGGGTCCGGGGGAACTATGGCTACACCTTC
CDR3 protein: CASSVGRRVRGNYGYTF

clone size: .
V gene: TRBV23-1
D gene: TRBD1
J gene: TRBJ2-7
CDR3 DNA: TGCGCCAGCTGGGAACCGGGACAGGGACTCCAACCTTCACTAGAGCAGTACTTC
CDR3 protein: CASWEPGQGLQPSLEQYF

clone size: few
V gene: TRBV4-2
D gene: .
J gene: TRBJ2-1
CDR3 DNA: TGTGCCAGCAGCCATCCCCCTGGGCGACTAGATTATGATGAGCAGTTCTTC
CDR3 protein: CASSHPPGRLDYDEQFF

clone size: .
V gene: TRBV11-2
D gene: .
J gene: TRBJ2-2
CDR3 DNA: TGTGCCAGCAGACTAGGGTTATCTGGGGGGACCGGGGAGCTGTTTTTT
CDR3 protein: CASRLGLSGGTGELFF